Sequencing of this T cell receptor (beta chain) was carried out in a study of response to subunit inactivated influenza vaccine. Broader study findings: Researchers suggested that each seasonal influenza vaccination recruits few new T cells.

TCRdb re-called the RT-PCR reads through MiXCR, storing one row per CDR3 protein. In the table there are 650,000 to 800,000 distinct CDR3 sequences, approximately 14% of which are singletons. The CDR3 is 13 residues long. Germline-derived CDR1 and CDR2 are LGHDT and YNNKEL (reference sequence). The V end was cut by 0 bases, the J end by 9 bases, with 12 bases between. This clonotype was seen a few times. Its antigen is unidentified. This clonotype was obtained from a man between 50 and 59 years old who received an inactivated influenza vaccine. The chain recombines TRBV3-1 with TRBJ2-7; no definite D call. This sample comprised PBMCs from blood, obtained roughly 2 weeks before vaccination. CDR3 protein: CASSQDDRLVQYF. The DNA of the CDR3 is TGTGCCAGCAGCCAAGATGACCGGTTGGTGCAGTACTTC.